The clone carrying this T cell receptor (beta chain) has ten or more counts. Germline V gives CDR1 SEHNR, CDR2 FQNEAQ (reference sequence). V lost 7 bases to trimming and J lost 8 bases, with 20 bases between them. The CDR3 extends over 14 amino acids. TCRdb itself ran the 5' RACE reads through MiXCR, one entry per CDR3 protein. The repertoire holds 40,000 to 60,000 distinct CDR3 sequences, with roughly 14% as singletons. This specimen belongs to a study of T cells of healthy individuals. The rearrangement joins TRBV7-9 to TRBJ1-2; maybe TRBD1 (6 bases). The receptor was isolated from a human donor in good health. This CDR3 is CASTPAGGHQGYTF. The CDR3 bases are TGTGCCAGCACCCCTGCGGGGGGACATCAAGGCTACACCTTC.